These 9 T cell receptor beta chains came from one sample sequenced in a study of CD8 T cells in Susac syndrome. Random hexamers were used to reverse transcribe an amount of roughly 0.45 to 1 ug RNA. TCRdb reprocessed the immunoSEQ multiplex PCR reads via MiXCR and lists one record per CDR3 protein. The sample shows about 130,000 distinct CDR3 sequences, about 90% of them seen only once. Source material: CD8+ T cells from PBMCs. Receptors were obtained from a human donor with multiple sclerosis.

The CDR3 sequence is CASSFPAGTGSDEQYF. In DNA form, the CDR3 reads TGTGCCAGCAGCTTTCCTGCCGGGACAGGTTCCGACGAGCAGTACTTC. The V and J genes are TRBV7-8 and TRBJ2-7; 8 nucleotides match TRBD1. V lost 3 bases and J lost 5; bases outside the gene matches: 12. CDR1 SGHVS and CDR2 FQNEAQ come from the germline V gene. The CDR3 consists of 16 residues.

This chain links TRBV19 with TRBJ2-7; D might be TRBD1 or TRBD2, each matching 6 bases. The CDR3 is made up of 16 amino acids. Germline lookup yields CDR1 LNHDA and CDR2 SQIVND (reference sequence). Trimming removed 3 bases at V and 0 bases at J, with 15 bases between. CDR3 bases: TGTGCCAGTAGTATTATCGGGGGCACAAACTCCTACGAGCAGTACTTC. Translating gives CASSIIGGTNSYEQYF.

The chain couples TRBV5-1 to TRBJ2-2, with unresolved D. CDR1 is SGHRS, CDR2 YFSETQ, per germline. The CDR3 is 13 amino acids. V was shortened by 3 bases and J by 3 bases, with 6 bases between the two germline ends. This CDR3 is CASSYDYTGELFF. In DNA form, the CDR3 reads TGCGCCAGCAGCTACGACTACACCGGGGAGCTGTTTTTT. Complete variable domain (other parts from reference TRBV5-1 and TRBJ2-2): KAGVTQTPRYLIKTRGQQVTLSCSPISGHRSVSWYQQTPGQGLQFLFEYFSETQRNKGNFPGRFSGRQFSNSRSEMNVSTLELGDSALYLCASSYDYTGELFFGEGSRLTVL.

The chain links TRBV20-1 to TRBJ2-1, with TRBD2 matching 9 bases. The length of the CDR3 is 15 residues. The germline V gene has CDR1 DFQATT and CDR2 SNEGSKA (reference sequence). With 0 bases clipped from V and 8 bases from J, the junction kept 8 bases outside the gene matches. The CDR3 loop is CSARESSGSLDEQFF. CDR3 nucleotide sequence: TGCAGTGCTAGAGAGAGTAGCGGGAGTCTCGATGAGCAGTTCTTC.

CDR3 loop: CASSPLVAGGPSGELFF. CDR3 bases: TGTGCCAGCAGCCCCCTTGTAGCGGGAGGGCCATCCGGGGAGCTGTTTTTT. The J gene is TRBJ2-2, the V gene TRBV14; 11 nucleotides align to TRBD2. The CDR3 is 17 residues long. The V gene end was trimmed by 4 bases and the J gene end by 6 bases; junction bases not matched to a gene: 10. CDR1 SGHDN and CDR2 FVKESK come from the germline V gene.

V usage is TRBV3-1 and J usage is TRBJ1-1; D unclear. The CDR3 has 12 amino acids. V shed 3 bases and J shed 7 bases, with 9 bases lying between them. CDR1 is LGHDT, CDR2 YNNKEL, per germline (reference sequence). CDR3 region: CASSHGLYEAFF. For the CDR3, the DNA is TGTGCCAGCAGCCATGGACTTTATGAAGCTTTCTTT.

The rearrangement links TRBV5-1 to TRBJ2-1; 9 bases line up with TRBD1. J lost 3 bases, V lost 3 bases, and 4 bases had no gene match. CDR3 size: 15 residues. Per the germline V gene, CDR1 is SGHRS and CDR2 is YFSETQ. The CDR3 reads CASSWGTGNYNEQFF. CDR3 in DNA: TGCGCCAGCAGCTGGGGGACAGGGAACTACAATGAGCAGTTCTTC.

The CDR3 coding sequence is TGTGCCAGCAGAGAAAACAGGGGATCGGGCTACACCTTC. Translated, it gives CASRENRGSGYTF. The chain joins TRBV9 to TRBJ1-2; 7 positions match TRBD1. Germline V gene lookup returns CDR1 SGDLS and CDR2 YYNGEE. The V segment lost 5 bases and the J segment 8 bases; nucleotides outside the gene matches: 9. The CDR3 loop spans 13 amino acids.

This sequence joins TRBV19 and TRBJ2-7; TRBD1 aligns across 12 bases. The CDR3 is made up of 16 amino acids. CDR1 and CDR2 from the germline V gene are LNHDA and SQIVND (reference sequence). The junction had 7 bases not matched to a gene; V was cut back by 4 bases and J by 3 bases. As DNA, the CDR3 is TGTGCCAGTAGTACTTCGGGACAGGGGGCGATCTACGAGCAGTACTTC. Translating it yields CASSTSGQGAIYEQYF.